Included here is one TCR beta chain sequence, with context. Its antigen is not identified. Primers for the PCR totalled 60 Vbeta and 13 Jbeta. Produced via immunoSEQ multiplex PCR; TCRdb's table is partial and in-frame only. The sample has 90,000 to 110,000 clones, less than 80% seen once. This record comes from a study of cytomegalovirus exposure and HLA in healthy donors. Study-level points and caveats: A later analysis reportedly found fewer N-insertions in an Asian-associated ancestry cluster than the roughly 670-donor mean. Later on, a genetic analysis was performed. It linked a missense variant in DCLRE1C with V- and J-gene trimming of TCR beta. In a later analysis, specific HLA alleles were associated with over 15,000 TCR beta sequences at a 0.05 false discovery rate.

CDR1 and CDR2 from the germline V gene are SNHLY and FYNNEI. The V and J ends lost 7 bases and 3 bases respectively, with 13 bases between them. The CDR3 contains 14 residues. The source of this sequence is a woman aged 50 to 60 in good health and CMV-seropositive. The rearrangement joins TRBV2 to TRBJ2-1; TRBD2 might be the D (7 bases). The source material was PBMCs. The CDR3 reads CASTGGGLYNEQFF. DNA for the CDR3: TGTGCCAGCACGGGGGGCGGTCTCTACAATGAGCAGTTCTTC.